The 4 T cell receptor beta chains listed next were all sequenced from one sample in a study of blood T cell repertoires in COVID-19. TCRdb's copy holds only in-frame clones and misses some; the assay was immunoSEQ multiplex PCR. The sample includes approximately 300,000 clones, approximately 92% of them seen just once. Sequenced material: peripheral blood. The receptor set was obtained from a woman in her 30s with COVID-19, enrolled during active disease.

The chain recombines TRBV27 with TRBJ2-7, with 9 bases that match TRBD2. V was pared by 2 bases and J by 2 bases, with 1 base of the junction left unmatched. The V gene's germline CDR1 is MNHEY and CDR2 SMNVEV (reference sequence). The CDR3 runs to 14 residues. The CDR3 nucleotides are TGTGCCAGCAGTTTACTAGCGGGGACCTACGAGCAGTACTTC. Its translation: CASSLLAGTYEQYF.

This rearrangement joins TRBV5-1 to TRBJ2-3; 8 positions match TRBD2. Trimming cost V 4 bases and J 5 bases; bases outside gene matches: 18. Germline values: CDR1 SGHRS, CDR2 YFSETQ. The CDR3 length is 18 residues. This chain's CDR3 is CASSPGRAGGRSEDTQYF. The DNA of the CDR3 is TGCGCCAGCAGCCCCGGTCGGGCGGGCGGGAGGTCCGAAGATACGCAGTATTTT.

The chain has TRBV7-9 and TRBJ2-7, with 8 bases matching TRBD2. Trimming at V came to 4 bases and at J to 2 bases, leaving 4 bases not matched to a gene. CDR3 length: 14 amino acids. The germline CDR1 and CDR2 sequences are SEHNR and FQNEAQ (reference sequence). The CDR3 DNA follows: TGTGCCAGCAGCTCCCCGGGACTAGCCTACGAGCAGTACTTC. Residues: CASSSPGLAYEQYF.

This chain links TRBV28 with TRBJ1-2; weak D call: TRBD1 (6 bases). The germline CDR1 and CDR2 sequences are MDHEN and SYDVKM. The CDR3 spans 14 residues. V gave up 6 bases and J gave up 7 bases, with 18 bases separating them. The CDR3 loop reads CASSHLGGVRGYTF. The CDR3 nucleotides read TGTGCCAGCAGCCATTTAGGGGGGGTTCGTGGCTACACCTTC.